This TCR beta chain is from a study of CD8 T cells in Susac syndrome (dated by TCRdb to the late 2010s). Regarding the study in general: Among the Susac syndrome patients who were sequenced, clinically active disease was present in 5 or 6 and clinical remission was observed in roughly eight. At the time of blood withdrawal, Susac syndrome patients were either therapy-naive, taking corticosteroids (with some also receiving IVIg), or on IVIg alone. Whether CD8+ T cell activation and differentiation in Susac syndrome was antigen driven was tested using repertoire sequencing.

Study-wide findings and limitations: No clonal expansion was detected in the CD4+ T cell repertoire of Susac syndrome patients. The number of individuals in the TCR sequencing and HLA analysis was recognized as being relatively small.

Looking up the germline V gene (reference sequence) yields CDR1 GTSNPN and CDR2 SVGIG. The germline ends are 19 bases apart after V is trimmed by 0 bases and J by 14 bases. The CDR3 measures 13 amino acids from cysteine to phenylalanine. The sequence is cut down to CDR3 DNA, 39 bases in frame from base 1. RNA was extracted using the RNeasy kit, and about 0.45 to 1 ug of the RNA was reverse transcribed with random hexamers. The immunoSEQ multiplex PCR assay, covering 54 Vbeta and 13 Jbeta segments, was used to amplify TCR beta CDR3 regions. To correct PCR amplification bias, a synthetic template baseline was used for both primer optimization and computational correction. The authors' pipeline ran thus. Reads were annotated to V, D and J genes according to IMGT and were analyzed with immunoSEQ Analyzer, with only productive sequences retained. Clonality was calculated as one minus the Shannon entropy normalized by log2 of the number of productive unique sequences. For each patient and control, public and private clones were evaluated within the 100 most prevalent clones. Susac-specific clones were defined as absent from healthy and MS cohorts, over a thousand published viral clones and other ImmuneACCESS disease sequences. Clones were called with MiXCR by TCRdb after fastp trimmed the public reads at Q25, and only in-frame beta chains were retained. Rows are combined by CDR3 protein, so each entry shows the most common genes and DNA. These V and J calls are TCRdb output, not the study's own analysis. The sample profile shows about 180,000 distinct CDR3 sequences; around 94% of them were found once. The top ten clonotypes cover over 0.095% of the sample.

On this clonotype itself: Which antigen it targets is not known. No base-level quality is on record; no much larger clone is a single base apart.

Peripheral blood CD8+ and CD4+ T cells from healthy donors, Susac syndrome patients and multiple sclerosis patients were profiled using high-throughput TCR beta sequencing. The Susac syndrome patients fulfilled recently defined diagnostic criteria for definite or probable disease. Bulk CD8+ and CD4+ T cells were purified by magnetic negative isolation, whereas CD8+ TEMRA cells were enriched by FACS. Blood was drawn into EDTA tubes, processed within 24 hours, and PBMCs were isolated by density gradient centrifugation. PBMCs intended for TCR sequencing were frozen in liquid nitrogen and were later thawed in a 37 degrees C water bath. Purity of sorted or isolated CD4+, CD8+ and CD8+ TEMRA cells was at least 90%.

This chain joins TRBV30 to TRBJ2-5; the D gene lacks a confident call. This TCR was sampled from a human donor with Susac syndrome. Sequencing input: CD4+ T cells from PBMCs. The CDR3 protein sequence reads: CAWSVAQASREYF. The DNA reads TGTGCCTGGAGTGTAGCCCAAGCCTCACGTGAATACTTC. The reference TRBV30 and TRBJ2-5 proteins fill in what lies around the CDR3, so the full variable domain reads SQTIHQWPATLVQPVGSPLSLECTVEGTSNPNLYWYRQAAGRGLQLLFYSVGIGQISSEVPQNLSASRPQDRQFILSSKKLLLSDSGFYLCAWSVAQASREYFGPGTRLLVL.